The T cell receptor (beta chain) described here comes from a study of human T cells and chemical hapten exposure. The wider study: Enrolled patients were predominantly female and had alopecia areata, totalis or universalis.

Time point denoted: patch test 1, 2 weeks after DPC sensitization. Regarding treatment: therapeutic diphenylcyclopropenone sensitization with weekly scalp DPC. TCRdb re-derived calls from the RACE reads in MiXCR, one entry per CDR3 protein. Of about 340,000 distinct CDR3 sequences in the sample, around 6.9% were seen once. This CDR3 spans 14 amino acids. Germline values: CDR1 SGHRS, CDR2 YFSETQ. V was shortened by 1 base and J by 2 bases, with 10 bases between the two germline ends. The chain uses TRBV5-1 and TRBJ2-7; possible D gene TRBD1, 5 bases. This specimen consisted of whole blood, obtained in connection with sensitization to the hapten diphenylcyclopropenone (DPC). This clonotype originated in a woman under 30 with alopecia areata. Some clones in this sample may be carry-over from other donors' samples. The CDR3 bases are TGCGCCAGCAGCTTGTTGTGGGGCCCCTACGAGCAGTACTTC. This sequence encodes CASSLLWGPYEQYF. The variable domain in full, with the rest retrieved from reference TRBV5-1 and TRBJ2-7, is KAGVTQTPRYLIKTRGQQVTLSCSPISGHRSVSWYQQTPGQGLQFLFEYFSETQRNKGNFPGRFSGRQFSNSRSEMNVSTLELGDSALYLCASSLLWGPYEQYFGPGTRLTVT.